This TCR beta chain comes out of a study of T-cell reconstitution after alpha-beta-depleted transplantation in children. Germline V CDR1 and CDR2: SQVTM, ANQGSEA. V shed 4 bases and J shed 0 bases, with 10 bases lying between them. CDR3 length: 13 amino acids. The authors prepared the TCRbeta library with unique molecular identifiers. Using its own MiXCR run on the PCR reads, TCRdb lists one record per CDR3 protein. The sample contains 490,000 or so distinct CDR3 sequences, approximately 12% of which appear only once. This clonotype has at least ten counts. J is TRBJ2-7 and V is TRBV29-1; the D gene is possibly TRBD2 (5 bases). The sequences come from PBMCs from the stem cell graft donor, collected from the stem cell graft. This receptor was identified in a human donor who donated a stem cell graft to a child with combined immunodeficiency. CDR3 DNA: TGCAGCGTTGGCGGGTTAAGCTCCTACGAGCAGTACTTC. It specifies CSVGGLSSYEQYF.